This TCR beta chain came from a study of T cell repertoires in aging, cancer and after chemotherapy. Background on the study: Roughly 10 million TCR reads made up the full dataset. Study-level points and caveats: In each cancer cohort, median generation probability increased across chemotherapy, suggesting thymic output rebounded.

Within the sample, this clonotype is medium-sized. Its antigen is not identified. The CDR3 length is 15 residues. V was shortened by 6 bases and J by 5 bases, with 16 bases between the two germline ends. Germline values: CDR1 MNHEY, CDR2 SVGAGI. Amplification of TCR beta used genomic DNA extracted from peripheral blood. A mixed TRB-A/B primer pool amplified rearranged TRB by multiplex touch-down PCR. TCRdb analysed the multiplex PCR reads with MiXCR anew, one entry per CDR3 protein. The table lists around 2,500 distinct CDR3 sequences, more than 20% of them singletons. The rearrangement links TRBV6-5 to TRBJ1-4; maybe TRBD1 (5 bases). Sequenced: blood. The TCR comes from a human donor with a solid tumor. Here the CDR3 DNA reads TGTGCCAGCAGCCGGGGGGAGGGGACGAATGAAAAACTGTTTTTT. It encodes CASSRGEGTNEKLFF.